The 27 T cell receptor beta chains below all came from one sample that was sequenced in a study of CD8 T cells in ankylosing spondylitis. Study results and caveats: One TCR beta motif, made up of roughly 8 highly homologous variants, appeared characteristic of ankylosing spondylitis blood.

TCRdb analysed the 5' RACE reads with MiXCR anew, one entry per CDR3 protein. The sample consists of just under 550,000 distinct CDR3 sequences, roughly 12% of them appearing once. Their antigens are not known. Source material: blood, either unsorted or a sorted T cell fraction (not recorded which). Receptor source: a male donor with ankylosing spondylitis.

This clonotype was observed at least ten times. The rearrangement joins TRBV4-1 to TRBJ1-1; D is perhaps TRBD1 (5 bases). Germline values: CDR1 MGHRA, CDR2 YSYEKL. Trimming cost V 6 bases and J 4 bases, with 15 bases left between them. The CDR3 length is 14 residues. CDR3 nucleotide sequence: TGCGCCAGCAGTCCGGGACTTAGGGCCACTGAAGCTTTCTTT. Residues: CASSPGLRATEAFF.

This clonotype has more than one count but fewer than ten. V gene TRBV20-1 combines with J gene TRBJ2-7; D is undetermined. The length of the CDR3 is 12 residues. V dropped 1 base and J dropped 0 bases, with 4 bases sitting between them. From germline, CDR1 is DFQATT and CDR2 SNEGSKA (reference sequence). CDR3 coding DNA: TGCAGTGCTAGAGTAGTCTCCTACGAGCAGTACTTC. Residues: CSARVVSYEQYF.

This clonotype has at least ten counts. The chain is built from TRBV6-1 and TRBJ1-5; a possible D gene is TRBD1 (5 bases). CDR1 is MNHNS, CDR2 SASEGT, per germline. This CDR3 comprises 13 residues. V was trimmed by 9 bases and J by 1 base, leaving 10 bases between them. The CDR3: CASGRDSNQPQHF. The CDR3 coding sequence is TGTGCCAGTGGCCGGGACAGCAATCAGCCCCAGCATTTT.

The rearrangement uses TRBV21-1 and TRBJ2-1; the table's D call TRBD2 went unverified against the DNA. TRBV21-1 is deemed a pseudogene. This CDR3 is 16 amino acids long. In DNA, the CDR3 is TGTGCCAGCAGCAAAAGGCTAGCGGGAGGCAACAATGAGCAGTTCTTC. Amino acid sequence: CASSKRLAGGNNEQFF.

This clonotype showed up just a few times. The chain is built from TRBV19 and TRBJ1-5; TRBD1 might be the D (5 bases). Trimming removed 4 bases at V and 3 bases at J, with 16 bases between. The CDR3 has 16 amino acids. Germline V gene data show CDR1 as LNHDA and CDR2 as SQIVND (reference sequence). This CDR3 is CASSSRQGGPNQPQHF. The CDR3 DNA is TGTGCCAGTAGTAGCCGCCAGGGTGGGCCCAATCAGCCCCAGCATTTT.

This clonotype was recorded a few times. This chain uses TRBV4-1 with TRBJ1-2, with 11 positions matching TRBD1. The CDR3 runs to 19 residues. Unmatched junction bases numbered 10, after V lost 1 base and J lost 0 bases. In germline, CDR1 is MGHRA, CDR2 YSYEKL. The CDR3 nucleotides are TGCGCCAGCAGCCAAGCCCGAGGGACAGGGGGAAAGTCTAACTATGGCTACACCTTC. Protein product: CASSQARGTGGKSNYGYTF.

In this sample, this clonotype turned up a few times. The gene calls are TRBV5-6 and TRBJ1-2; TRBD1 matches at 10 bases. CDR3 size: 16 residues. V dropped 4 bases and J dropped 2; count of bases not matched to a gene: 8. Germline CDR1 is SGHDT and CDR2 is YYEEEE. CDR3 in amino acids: CASSPRTGGMNYGYTF. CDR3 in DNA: TGTGCCAGCAGCCCACGGACAGGGGGTATGAACTATGGCTACACCTTC.

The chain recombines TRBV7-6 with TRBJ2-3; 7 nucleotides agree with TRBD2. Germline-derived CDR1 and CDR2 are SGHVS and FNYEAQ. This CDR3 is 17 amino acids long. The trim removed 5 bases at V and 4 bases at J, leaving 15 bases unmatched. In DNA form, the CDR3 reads TGTGCCAGCAGCCCTCTGGGGGGGATGAGCACGGCAGATACGCAGTATTTT. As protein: CASSPLGGMSTADTQYF.

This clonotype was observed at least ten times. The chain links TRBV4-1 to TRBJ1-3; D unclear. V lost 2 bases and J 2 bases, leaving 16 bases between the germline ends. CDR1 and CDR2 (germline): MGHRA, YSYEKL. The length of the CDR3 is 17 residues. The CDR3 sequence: CASSQINFVGAGNTIYF. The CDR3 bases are TGCGCCAGCAGCCAAATTAATTTCGTTGGGGCTGGAAACACCATATATTTT.

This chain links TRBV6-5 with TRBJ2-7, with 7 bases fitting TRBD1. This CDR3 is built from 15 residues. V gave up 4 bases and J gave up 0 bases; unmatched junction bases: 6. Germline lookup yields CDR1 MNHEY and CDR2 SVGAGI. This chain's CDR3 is CASSLDRIISYEQYV. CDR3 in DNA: TGTGCCAGCAGTTTGGACAGGATTATCTCCTACGAGCAGTACGTC.

The CDR3 nucleotides are TGTGCCAGCAGCTTACATCGACAGACCTACAATGAGCAGTTCTTC. Translated: CASSLHRQTYNEQFF. The chain recombines TRBV11-2 with TRBJ2-1; possibly TRBD1 for D (5 bases). The V gene lost 2 bases and the J gene lost 2 bases, with 10 bases spanning the gap. This CDR3 region has 15 residues. CDR1 is SGHAT and CDR2 is FQNNGV in the germline V gene.

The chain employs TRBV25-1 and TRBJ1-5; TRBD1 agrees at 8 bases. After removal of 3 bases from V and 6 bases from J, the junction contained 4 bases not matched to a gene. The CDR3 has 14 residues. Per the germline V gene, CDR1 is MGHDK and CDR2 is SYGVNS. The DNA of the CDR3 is TGTGCCAGCAGTGAGACAGGGGAGAGTCAGCCCCAGCATTTT. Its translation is CASSETGESQPQHF.

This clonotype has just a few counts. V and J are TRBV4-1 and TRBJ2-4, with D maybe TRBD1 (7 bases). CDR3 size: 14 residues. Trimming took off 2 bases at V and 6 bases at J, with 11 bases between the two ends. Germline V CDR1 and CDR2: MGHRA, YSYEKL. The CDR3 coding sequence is TGCGCCAGCAGCCAAATCCAGGGGGGAAACATTCAGTACTTC. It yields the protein CASSQIQGGNIQYF.

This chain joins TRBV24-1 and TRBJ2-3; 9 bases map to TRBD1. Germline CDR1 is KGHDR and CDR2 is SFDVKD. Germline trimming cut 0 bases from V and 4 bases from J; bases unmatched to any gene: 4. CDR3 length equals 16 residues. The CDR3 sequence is CATSDLPDRGPDTQYF. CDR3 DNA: TGTGCCACCAGTGATTTGCCGGACAGGGGTCCAGATACGCAGTATTTT.

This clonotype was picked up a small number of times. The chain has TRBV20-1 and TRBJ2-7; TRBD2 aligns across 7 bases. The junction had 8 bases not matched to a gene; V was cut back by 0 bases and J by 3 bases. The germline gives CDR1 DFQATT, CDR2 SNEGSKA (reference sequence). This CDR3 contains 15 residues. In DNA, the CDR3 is TGCAGTGCTAGAGATTCGTCTAGCGGCCTCTACGAGCAGTACTTC. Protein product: CSARDSSSGLYEQYF.

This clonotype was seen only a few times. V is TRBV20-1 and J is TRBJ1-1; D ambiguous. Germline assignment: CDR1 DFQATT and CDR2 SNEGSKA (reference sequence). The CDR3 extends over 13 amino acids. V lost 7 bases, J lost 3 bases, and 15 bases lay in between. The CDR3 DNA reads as TGCAGTGTTACGACACCTTGGGACACTGAAGCTTTCTTT. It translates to CSVTTPWDTEAFF.

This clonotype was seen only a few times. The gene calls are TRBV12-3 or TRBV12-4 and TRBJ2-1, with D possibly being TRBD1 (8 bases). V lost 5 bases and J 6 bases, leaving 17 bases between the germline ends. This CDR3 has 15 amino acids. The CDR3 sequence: CASSGKQGGFNEQFF. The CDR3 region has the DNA TGTGCCAGCAGTGGGAAACAGGGGGGGTTCAATGAGCAGTTCTTC.

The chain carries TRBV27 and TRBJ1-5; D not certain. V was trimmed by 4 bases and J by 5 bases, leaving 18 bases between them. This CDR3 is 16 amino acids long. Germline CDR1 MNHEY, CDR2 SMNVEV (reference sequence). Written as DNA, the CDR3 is TGTGCCAGCAGTTCACACCCTACAGTGGGAGATCAGCCCCAGCATTTT. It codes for CASSSHPTVGDQPQHF.

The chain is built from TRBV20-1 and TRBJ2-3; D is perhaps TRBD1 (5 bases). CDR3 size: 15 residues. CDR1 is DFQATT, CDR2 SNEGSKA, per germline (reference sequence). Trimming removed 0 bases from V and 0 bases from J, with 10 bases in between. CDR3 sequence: CSARDPRASTDTQYF. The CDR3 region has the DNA TGCAGTGCTAGAGATCCCAGGGCTAGCACAGATACGCAGTATTTT.

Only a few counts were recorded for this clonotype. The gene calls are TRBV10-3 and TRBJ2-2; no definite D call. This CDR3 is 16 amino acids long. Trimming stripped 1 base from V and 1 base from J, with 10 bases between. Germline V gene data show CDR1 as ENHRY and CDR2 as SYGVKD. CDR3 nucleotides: TGTGCCATCAGTGAGTACACGGGTCTGAACACCGGGGAGCTGTTTTTT. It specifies CAISEYTGLNTGELFF.

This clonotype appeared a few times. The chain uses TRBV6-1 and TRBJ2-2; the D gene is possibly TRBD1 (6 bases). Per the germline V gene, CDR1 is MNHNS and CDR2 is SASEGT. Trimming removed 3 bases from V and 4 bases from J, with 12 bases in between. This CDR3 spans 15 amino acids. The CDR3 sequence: CASSEDSASTGELFF. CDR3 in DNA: TGTGCCAGCAGTGAGGACAGCGCGTCCACCGGGGAGCTGTTTTTT.

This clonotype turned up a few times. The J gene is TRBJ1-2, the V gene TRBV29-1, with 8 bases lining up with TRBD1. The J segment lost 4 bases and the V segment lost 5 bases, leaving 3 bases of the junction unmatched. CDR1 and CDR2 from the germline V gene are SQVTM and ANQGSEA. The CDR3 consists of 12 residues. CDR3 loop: CSVSQGAYGYTF. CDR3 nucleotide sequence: TGCAGCGTTTCTCAGGGGGCCTATGGCTACACCTTC.

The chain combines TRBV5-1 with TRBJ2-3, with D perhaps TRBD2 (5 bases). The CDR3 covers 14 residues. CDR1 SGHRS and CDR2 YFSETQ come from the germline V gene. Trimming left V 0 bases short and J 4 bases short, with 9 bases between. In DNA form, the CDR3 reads TGCGCCAGCAGCTTGGGGGAGAGGTCAGATACGCAGTATTTT. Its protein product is CASSLGERSDTQYF.

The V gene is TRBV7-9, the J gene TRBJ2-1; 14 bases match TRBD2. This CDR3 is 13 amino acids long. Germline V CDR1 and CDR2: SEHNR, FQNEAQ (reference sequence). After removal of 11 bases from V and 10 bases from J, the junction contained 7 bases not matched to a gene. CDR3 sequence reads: CAGGLAGVWEQFF. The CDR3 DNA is TGTGCCGGGGGACTAGCGGGAGTGTGGGAGCAGTTCTTC.

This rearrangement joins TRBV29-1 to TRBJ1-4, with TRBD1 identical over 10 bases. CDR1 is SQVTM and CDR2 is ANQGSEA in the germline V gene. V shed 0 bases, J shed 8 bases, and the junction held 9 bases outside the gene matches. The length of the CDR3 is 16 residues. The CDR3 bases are TGCAGCGTTGAAGATCTTGGGGACAGGGGAACAGAAAAACTGTTTTTT. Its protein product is CSVEDLGDRGTEKLFF.

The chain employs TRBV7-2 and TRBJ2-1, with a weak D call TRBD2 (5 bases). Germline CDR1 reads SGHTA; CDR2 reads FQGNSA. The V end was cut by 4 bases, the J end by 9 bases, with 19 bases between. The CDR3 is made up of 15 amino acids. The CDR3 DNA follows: TGTGCCAGCAGCTCCTGGAGGCCTCTCAACGGTGAGCAGTTCTTC. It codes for CASSSWRPLNGEQFF.

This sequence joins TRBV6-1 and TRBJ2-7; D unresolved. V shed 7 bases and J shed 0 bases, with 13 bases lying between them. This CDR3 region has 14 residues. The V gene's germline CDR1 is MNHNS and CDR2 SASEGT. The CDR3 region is CASNAWGSSYEQYF. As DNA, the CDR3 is TGTGCCAGCAACGCGTGGGGAAGCTCCTACGAGCAGTACTTC.